Below are 21 T cell receptor beta chains sequenced from a single sample in a study of cytomegalovirus exposure and HLA in healthy donors. The PCR used 60 Vbeta and 13 Jbeta primers. The table came from immunoSEQ multiplex PCR; TCRdb's copy has only in-frame clones and leaves some out. The sample holds about 130,000 clones; approximately 82% are singletons and the top ten take over 1.5%. Material: PBMCs. Receptors originate from a man aged 35 to 55 in good health and CMV-seronegative.

The chain joins TRBV27 to TRBJ2-3, with TRBD1 matching over 10 bases. CDR3 size: 18 residues. V lost 4 bases to trimming and J lost 3 bases; unmatched junction nucleotides: 13. The germline CDR1 and CDR2 sequences are MNHEY and SMNVEV (reference sequence). The CDR3 region is CASSSLPVTGGGTDTQYF. Written as DNA, the CDR3 is TGTGCCAGCAGTTCCCTCCCGGTGACAGGGGGCGGTACAGATACGCAGTATTTT.

V usage is TRBV19 and J usage is TRBJ1-1; 7 bases fit TRBD1. The CDR3 is 14 residues long. Germline trimming cut 7 bases from V and 2 bases from J; bases unmatched to any gene: 7. Germline V lookup: CDR1 LNHDA, CDR2 SQIVND (reference sequence). CDR3 coding DNA: TGTGCCAGTACCAGGGGACAGAAAAACACTGAAGCTTTCTTT. It specifies CASTRGQKNTEAFF. The entire variable domain, with the rest obtained from reference TRBV19 and TRBJ1-1, is as follows: DGGITQSPKYLFRKEGQNVTLSCEQNLNHDAMYWYRQDPGQGLRLIYYSQIVNDFQKGDIAEGYSVSREKKESFPLTVTSAQKNPTAFYLCASTRGQKNTEAFFGQGTRLTVV.

V and J are TRBV10-3 and TRBJ2-3; 13 nucleotides align to TRBD2. The trim removed 0 bases at V and 5 bases at J, leaving 8 bases unmatched. The CDR3 spans 18 residues. The germline gives CDR1 ENHRY, CDR2 SYGVKD. CDR3 nucleotide sequence: TGTGCCATCAGTGAGTCCCAACTAGCGGGAGGGCCAAAAGATACGCAGTATTTT. Its translation is CAISESQLAGGPKDTQYF.

This clone was found a few times. The rearrangement uses TRBV15 and TRBJ2-1; TRBD2 matches 13 bases. V lost 0 bases and J lost 7; bases outside the gene matches: 3. The CDR3 loop spans 16 amino acids. Germline CDR1 and CDR2: LNHNV and YYDKDF (reference sequence). In DNA, the CDR3 is TGTGCCACCAGCAGAGAACTAGCGGGAGGGCTTAATGAGCAGTTCTTC. It codes for CATSRELAGGLNEQFF. Filled out from reference TRBV15 and TRBJ2-1, the complete variable domain reads DAMVIQNPRYQVTQFGKPVTLSCSQTLNHNVMYWYQQKSSQAPKLLFHYYDKDFNNEADTPDNFQSRRPNTSFCFLDIRSPGLGDTAMYLCATSRELAGGLNEQFFGPGTRLTVL.

The rearrangement links TRBV6-6 to TRBJ2-7; TRBD2 agrees at 10 bases. The CDR3 length is 16 residues. V lost 0 bases and J lost 3; bases outside the gene matches: 5. CDR1 MNHNY and CDR2 SVGAGI come from the germline V gene (reference sequence). The CDR3 protein is CASSYSASGGLYEQYF. CDR3 nucleotide sequence: TGTGCCAGCAGTTACTCTGCTAGCGGGGGTCTCTACGAGCAGTACTTC.

V is TRBV5-1 and J is TRBJ2-1, with 7 bases matching TRBD2. Germline loops: CDR1 SGHRS, CDR2 YFSETQ. The length of the CDR3 is 13 residues. Unmatched junction bases numbered 5, after V lost 2 bases and J lost 9 bases. The CDR3 DNA reads as TGCGCCAGCAGCTTTACAGGCGGGGGTGAGCAGTTCTTC. Protein sequence: CASSFTGGGEQFF.

With regard to this clone: This sample also contains other DNA sequences that code for the same CDR3. J is TRBJ2-5 and V is TRBV5-1; 10 positions agree with TRBD1. This CDR3 is built from 14 residues. V lost 4 bases and J lost 4; bases outside the gene matches: 4. Germline CDR1 reads SGHRS; CDR2 reads YFSETQ. CDR3 residues: CASSLGQGRETQYF. In DNA form, the CDR3 reads TGCGCCAGCAGCCTGGGACAGGGGCGAGAGACCCAGTACTTC.

The chain carries TRBV6-4 and TRBJ2-1; D not certain. V was clipped by 5 bases and J by 4 bases, with 9 bases between them. Germline CDR1 reads MRHNA; CDR2 reads SNTAGT. The CDR3 covers 13 residues. CDR3 nucleotides: TGTGCCAGCAGTTTAACAGCATACAATGAGCAGTTCTTC. It yields the protein CASSLTAYNEQFF.

The V gene is TRBV19, the J gene TRBJ1-1; D call uncertain. With 5 bases removed from V and 0 bases from J, the gap between germline ends came to 22 bases. From germline, CDR1 is LNHDA and CDR2 SQIVND (reference sequence). CDR3 length: 18 residues. The CDR3 reads CASSPLLLGSGMNTEAFF. CDR3 DNA sequence: TGTGCCAGTAGTCCCCTACTCCTAGGCTCCGGCATGAACACTGAAGCTTTCTTT.

V is TRBV28 and J is TRBJ1-2, with a weak D call TRBD1 (6 bases). The CDR3 is 12 amino acids. Germline V gives CDR1 MDHEN, CDR2 SYDVKM. Between the trimmed V and J ends, which lost 4 bases and 7 bases, there was a span of 10 bases. The DNA of the CDR3 is TGTGCCAGCAGTTCGAACAGGGCTGGCTACACCTTC. It yields the protein CASSSNRAGYTF.

The V call is TRBV13, the J call TRBJ1-2, with D perhaps matching TRBD1 (6 bases). CDR1 is PRHDT and CDR2 is FYEKMQ in the germline V gene (reference sequence). This CDR3 contains 15 residues. Trimming pared 1 base from V and 0 bases from J, leaving 9 bases between. The CDR3 region is CASSLVTGANYGYTF. In DNA, the CDR3 is TGTGCCAGCAGCTTAGTGACAGGAGCTAACTATGGCTACACCTTC. Together with reference TRBV13 and TRBJ1-2, the CDR3 gives the full variable domain: AAGVIQSPRHLIKEKRETATLKCYPIPRHDTVYWYQQGPGQDPQFLISFYEKMQSDKGSIPDRFSAQQFSDYHSELNMSSLELGDSALYFCASSLVTGANYGYTFGSGTRLTVV.

The chain recombines TRBV29-1 with TRBJ2-1; 7 nucleotides align to TRBD1. The CDR3 has 12 residues. Germline V gene sequence: CDR1 SQVTM, CDR2 ANQGSEA. V shed 7 bases and J 1 base; nucleotides not matched to a gene: 1. DNA for the CDR3: TGCAGCGCGGGACAGTCCTACAATGAGCAGTTCTTC. It specifies CSAGQSYNEQFF.

This clone has a handful of counts. The chain has TRBV10-2 and TRBJ2-1; D is unclear. The CDR3 has 16 amino acids. Trimming removed 8 bases from V and 8 bases from J, with 25 bases in between. Germline values: CDR1 WSHSY, CDR2 SAAADI. The CDR3 DNA reads TGCGCCAGCTCCGACTCGGCGGCCTGGATTTTCGATGAGCAGTTCTTC. It encodes CASSDSAAWIFDEQFF.

This chain links TRBV7-2 with TRBJ1-4, with D uncertain. Germline lookup yields CDR1 SGHTA and CDR2 FQGNSA. The CDR3 length is 15 residues. Trimming took 1 base from V and 6 from J, leaving 12 bases between them. DNA for the CDR3: TGTGCCAGCAGCTTAGAACGGGTATCTTATGAAAAACTGTTTTTT. Protein: CASSLERVSYEKLFF.

The chain has TRBV5-1 and TRBJ2-5, with D possibly being TRBD2 (5 bases). The CDR3 spans 14 residues. Trimming pared 0 bases from V and 0 bases from J, leaving 6 bases between. Germline CDR1 is SGHRS and CDR2 is YFSETQ. CDR3 nucleotides: TGCGCCAGCAGCTTGGCACTAGACCAAGAGACCCAGTACTTC. This encodes CASSLALDQETQYF. The complete variable domain, with remaining parts taken from reference TRBV5-1 and TRBJ2-5, reads KAGVTQTPRYLIKTRGQQVTLSCSPISGHRSVSWYQQTPGQGLQFLFEYFSETQRNKGNFPGRFSGRQFSNSRSEMNVSTLELGDSALYLCASSLALDQETQYFGPGTRLLVL.

This chain connects TRBV19 to TRBJ2-2, with 8 bases identical to TRBD1. With 2 bases clipped from V and 7 bases from J, the junction kept 6 bases outside the gene matches. The length of the CDR3 is 15 residues. CDR1 and CDR2 from the germline V gene are LNHDA and SQIVND (reference sequence). The CDR3: CASSIRQGAIGELFF. The CDR3 DNA reads TGTGCCAGTAGTATACGTCAGGGGGCTATCGGGGAGCTGTTTTTT.

CDR3: CASSSGASGSYEQYF. The CDR3 DNA sequence: TGTGCCAGCTCCTCCGGGGCTAGCGGATCCTACGAGCAGTACTTC. The V gene is TRBV28, the J gene TRBJ2-7; 7 bases align to TRBD2. The V and J ends lost 8 bases and 1 base, in that order; junction bases with no gene match: 11. Germline V CDR1 and CDR2: MDHEN, SYDVKM. This CDR3 is built from 15 residues.

This clone came up a few times. The V call is TRBV2, the J call TRBJ1-5; no definite D call. This CDR3 spans 14 amino acids. Germline-derived CDR1 and CDR2 are SNHLY and FYNNEI. V was cut by 2 bases and J by 6 bases, with 11 bases left in between. In DNA, the CDR3 is TGTGCCAGCAGTGAAAGCTCCAGGCTTCAGCCCCAGCATTTT. This gives the protein CASSESSRLQPQHF.

A few counts support this clone. The rearrangement joins TRBV5-4 to TRBJ1-2; D perhaps matches TRBD1 (5 bases). Germline V gives CDR1 SGHNT, CDR2 YYREEE (reference sequence). The CDR3 is 15 amino acids. Between the trimmed V and J ends, which lost 2 bases and 4 bases, there was a span of 15 bases. The DNA for the CDR3 is TGTGCCAGCAGCTTATCAGGGCCCCCCGTCTATGGCTACACCTTC. Protein product: CASSLSGPPVYGYTF.

J is TRBJ2-5 and V is TRBV7-6, with D tentatively TRBD2 (6 bases). CDR3 length: 14 residues. With 5 bases removed from V and 2 bases from J, the gap between germline ends came to 12 bases. Germline-derived CDR1 and CDR2 are SGHVS and FNYEAQ. The CDR3 region has the DNA TGTGCCAGCAGCCCCGCGGGAAGACAAGAGACCCAGTACTTC. It yields the protein CASSPAGRQETQYF.

This rearrangement joins TRBV5-6 to TRBJ1-5; 7 positions match TRBD1. The ends lost 1 base at V and 9 bases at J; junction bases unmatched: 4. The CDR3 has 13 residues. Germline V gene data show CDR1 as SGHDT and CDR2 as YYEEEE. The CDR3 region is CASSLTGDGPQHF. CDR3 in DNA: TGTGCCAGCAGCTTGACAGGGGATGGGCCCCAGCATTTT.